The 30 T cell receptor beta chains below all came from one sample that was sequenced in a study of identical twins. TCRdb re-called the 5' RACE reads with MiXCR, one entry per CDR3 protein. This sample has about 490,000 distinct CDR3 sequences, with 15% found just once. The data were also submitted as part of a second study, on yellow fever vaccine responses in identical twins.

Sequenced input: CD4+ T cells sorted from blood. The receptors derive from a woman between 18 and 29 years old in good health.

This chain links TRBV6-2 or TRBV6-3 with TRBJ2-7; D is uncertain. The CDR3 covers 16 residues. Germline V gene sequence: CDR1 MNHEY, CDR2 SVGEGT. The V end lost 2 bases, the J end lost 2 bases, and 16 bases lay between the germline ends. DNA of the CDR3: TGTGCCAGCAGTTACGCCGATATGGTCGGAGCCTACGAGCAGTACGTC. It encodes CASSYADMVGAYEQYV.

The rearrangement links TRBV27 to TRBJ2-5; D possibly corresponds to TRBD2 (5 bases). The V end was cut by 6 bases, the J end by 1 base, with 12 bases between. Germline V CDR1 and CDR2: MNHEY, SMNVEV (reference sequence). The CDR3 has 14 amino acids. CDR3 nucleotide sequence: TGTGCCAGCAGCACAGTGGGAGTCCAAGAGACCCAGTACTTC. This codes for CASSTVGVQETQYF.

This clonotype turned up a few times. The chain recombines TRBV4-1 with TRBJ2-5; 13 bases are a match to TRBD2. The V and J ends lost 0 bases and 1 base, in that order; junction bases with no gene match: 11. The CDR3 sequence is 20 residues long. Germline V gene lookup returns CDR1 MGHRA and CDR2 YSYEKL. The CDR3 sequence is CASSQEGGTSGILTQETQYF. The CDR3 nucleotides are TGCGCCAGCAGCCAAGAAGGTGGGACTAGCGGGATCCTGACCCAAGAGACCCAGTACTTC.

The sample holds many counts of this clonotype. The chain combines TRBV6-1 with TRBJ1-2; maybe TRBD1 (6 bases). CDR3 length: 14 amino acids. Trimming removed 5 bases at V and 8 bases at J, with 18 bases between. Germline CDR1 and CDR2: MNHNS and SASEGT. CDR3 in amino acids: CASSRRQAFDGYTF. The CDR3 nucleotides read TGTGCCAGCAGTCGAAGACAGGCCTTCGACGGCTACACCTTC.

This clonotype came up a few times. The chain uses TRBV5-1 and TRBJ2-5; no clear D. The V end lost 1 base, the J end lost 0 bases, and 4 bases lay between the germline ends. The CDR3 spans 13 residues. Germline assignment: CDR1 SGHRS and CDR2 YFSETQ. In nucleotides, the CDR3 is TGCGCCAGCAGCTTGCTGTACCAAGAGACCCAGTACTTC. Its protein is CASSLLYQETQYF.

The V and J genes are TRBV23-1 and TRBJ1-5, with D possibly matching TRBD1 (6 bases). TRBV23-1 counts as an open reading frame of uncertain function. CDR3 size: 14 residues. With 3 bases removed from V and 4 bases from J, the gap between germline ends came to 10 bases. This chain's CDR3 is CASSHPGQNQPQHF. CDR3 in DNA: TGCGCCAGCAGTCATCCCGGACAGAATCAGCCCCAGCATTTT.

This chain joins TRBV7-3 and TRBJ2-3; no reliable D call. Looked up from germline, CDR1 is SGHTA and CDR2 is FQGTGA. V lost 3 bases and J lost 5, with 15 bases in between. CDR3 length equals 15 residues. In nucleotides, the CDR3 is TGTGCCAGCAGCTTGGCTCCGGTGCTTGGAGATACGCAGTATTTT. It specifies CASSLAPVLGDTQYF.

The chain links TRBV5-1 to TRBJ2-1, with 11 bases lining up with TRBD1. The germline gives CDR1 SGHRS, CDR2 YFSETQ. The CDR3 is 17 residues long. With V trimmed by 4 bases and J by 0 bases, 6 bases remained unmatched. The CDR3 is CASSTTGTGGSYNEQFF. DNA of the CDR3: TGCGCCAGCAGCACTACCGGGACAGGGGGCTCCTACAATGAGCAGTTCTTC.

The chain combines TRBV5-1 with TRBJ1-5; D not certain. The CDR3 is 15 residues long. Germline lookup yields CDR1 SGHRS and CDR2 YFSETQ. Trimming took 0 bases from V and 0 from J, leaving 7 bases between them. In DNA, the CDR3 is TGCGCCAGCAGCTTGGGCGGGGATAGCAATCAGCCCCAGCATTTT. Protein: CASSLGGDSNQPQHF. Supplemented by reference TRBV5-1 and TRBJ1-5, the full variable domain reads KAGVTQTPRYLIKTRGQQVTLSCSPISGHRSVSWYQQTPGQGLQFLFEYFSETQRNKGNFPGRFSGRQFSNSRSEMNVSTLELGDSALYLCASSLGGDSNQPQHFGDGTRLSIL.

The V call is TRBV27, the J call TRBJ1-1; 10 nucleotides line up with TRBD1. Trimming at V came to 5 bases and at J to 4 bases, leaving 13 bases not matched to a gene. The CDR3 has 17 amino acids. Looked up from germline, CDR1 is MNHEY and CDR2 is SMNVEV (reference sequence). For the CDR3, the DNA is TGTGCCAGCAGTGACAGAGACAGGGGGCGACTCGCCACTGAAGCTTTCTTT. Its translation: CASSDRDRGRLATEAFF.

This clonotype has a count of ten or more. The chain uses TRBV12-3 or TRBV12-4 and TRBJ2-5; D unclear. With 6 bases removed from V and 5 bases from J, the gap between germline ends came to 16 bases. The CDR3 is made up of 14 amino acids. The CDR3 coding sequence is TGTGCCAGCAGCCCCGGTCTGGCGCCTGAGACCCAGTACTTC. Translating gives CASSPGLAPETQYF.

The J gene is TRBJ2-7, the V gene TRBV5-1; TRBD1 might be the D (5 bases). With 5 bases removed from V and 4 bases from J, the gap between germline ends came to 10 bases. The CDR3 runs 12 residues. Germline V CDR1 and CDR2: SGHRS, YFSETQ. The DNA of the CDR3 is TGCGCCAGCAGGCAGGGTGTGTACGAGCAGTACTTC. It codes for CASRQGVYEQYF.

V usage is TRBV11-2 and J usage is TRBJ2-2, with TRBD1 identical over 8 bases. CDR3 size: 15 residues. V gave up 4 bases and J gave up 4 bases; unmatched junction bases: 5. The germline gives CDR1 SGHAT, CDR2 FQNNGV. The CDR3 nucleotides read TGTGCCAGCAGCTCACTCACAGGGGGCACCGGGGAGCTGTTTTTT. The encoded protein is CASSSLTGGTGELFF.

The rearrangement joins TRBV12-2 to TRBJ1-1; the DNA was not compared with TRBD1, the D call given in the table. TRBV12-2 is a listed pseudogene. This CDR3 has 16 amino acids. The CDR3 here is CASRSPLHGEGSEAFF. DNA of the CDR3: TGTGCAAGTCGCTCACCCCTCCACGGAGAGGGGTCTGAAGCTTTCTTT.

This clonotype was observed a handful of times. The J gene is TRBJ1-5, the V gene TRBV3-1; weak D call: TRBD1 (6 bases). The V gene lost 5 bases and the J gene lost 3 bases, with 14 bases spanning the gap. The germline V gene has CDR1 LGHDT and CDR2 YNNKEL (reference sequence). CDR3 size: 15 residues. The CDR3 spells CASSFGRGVNQPQHF. For the CDR3, the DNA is TGTGCCAGCAGCTTCGGCAGGGGCGTCAATCAGCCCCAGCATTTT.

The rearrangement uses TRBV12-3 or TRBV12-4 and TRBJ2-5; 9 nucleotides match TRBD1. The CDR3 covers 17 residues. V shed 6 bases and J 5 bases; nucleotides not matched to a gene: 16. The CDR3 sequence is CASSRGVQGAVRETQYF. DNA for the CDR3: TGTGCCAGCAGCCGTGGGGTACAGGGGGCTGTGAGGGAGACCCAGTACTTC.

The rearrangement links TRBV6-1 to TRBJ2-2; TRBD2 agrees at 16 bases. The CDR3 runs to 18 residues. Trimming at V came to 5 bases and at J to 7 bases, leaving 10 bases not matched to a gene. CDR1 and CDR2 from the germline V gene are MNHNS and SASEGT. The CDR3 spells CASSLKGLAGGLVGELFF. As DNA, the CDR3 is TGTGCCAGCAGTCTAAAGGGACTAGCGGGAGGGTTGGTCGGGGAGCTGTTTTTT.

This clonotype was detected only a few times. As DNA, the CDR3 is TGTGCCAGCAGTTACTCGAGTGCGGGGATTGGAGAGACCCAGTACTTC. As protein: CASSYSSAGIGETQYF. The chain joins TRBV6-5 to TRBJ2-5, with a tentative D call TRBD2 (6 bases). CDR3 length: 16 residues. Germline V gene lookup returns CDR1 MNHEY and CDR2 SVGAGI. Trimming removed 0 bases at V and 4 bases at J, with 15 bases between.

This clonotype has only a few counts. The chain recombines TRBV2 with TRBJ2-5, with 8 bases that match TRBD1. V shed 11 bases, J shed 4 bases, and the junction held 3 bases outside the gene matches. This CDR3 is built from 11 residues. The germline gives CDR1 SNHLY, CDR2 FYNNEI. CDR3 in DNA: TGTGCCGGGACAGGAACAGAGACCCAGTACTTC. This sequence encodes CAGTGTETQYF.

The rearrangement uses TRBV20-1 and TRBJ2-4; 8 nucleotides line up with TRBD1. The CDR3 totals 15 residues. V shed 3 bases and J 3 bases; nucleotides not matched to a gene: 7. The V gene's germline CDR1 is DFQATT and CDR2 SNEGSKA (reference sequence). The CDR3 loop is CSASSRGQGKNIQYF. CDR3 DNA: TGCAGTGCTAGCTCCAGGGGGCAAGGCAAAAACATTCAGTACTTC.

V is TRBV14 and J is TRBJ2-7; 9 bases agree with TRBD1. CDR1 and CDR2 from the germline V gene are SGHDN and FVKESK. Trimming took 1 base from V and 3 from J; bases not matched to a gene: 4. The CDR3 is 15 residues long. The CDR3 DNA sequence: TGTGCCAGCAGCCAAGTACCGGGACAGGGCTACGAGCAGTACGTC. Translation gives CASSQVPGQGYEQYV.

This clonotype was recorded a few times. V and J are TRBV10-3 and TRBJ1-1; D ambiguous. Germline V gene data show CDR1 as ENHRY and CDR2 as SYGVKD. Trimming removed 0 bases from V and 8 bases from J, with 7 bases in between. The CDR3 consists of 12 residues. In DNA form, the CDR3 reads TGTGCCATCAGTGAGTCTTCCTTCGAAGCTTTCTTT. Its protein is CAISESSFEAFF.

This clonotype was seen a few times. The chain combines TRBV7-2 with TRBJ2-3; D unclear. Germline V gives CDR1 SGHTA, CDR2 FQGNSA. The V and J ends lost 1 base and 2 bases respectively, with 10 bases between them. This CDR3 is built from 15 residues. CDR3 DNA: TGTGCCAGCAGCTTAGTCGGCAGCTACACAGATACGCAGTATTTT. Translation: CASSLVGSYTDTQYF.

This clonotype has more than one count but fewer than ten. The chain carries TRBV5-1 and TRBJ2-1, with D uncertain. Per germline, CDR1 SGHRS and CDR2 YFSETQ. V was shortened by 0 bases and J by 12 bases, with 10 bases between the two germline ends. The CDR3 spans 12 residues. The chain's CDR3 is CASSLADVVQFF. DNA for the CDR3: TGCGCCAGCAGCTTGGCTGACGTGGTGCAGTTCTTC.

The chain is built from TRBV15 and TRBJ1-4; TRBD1 might be the D (5 bases). The CDR3 runs to 17 residues. V was cut by 5 bases and J by 0 bases, with 16 bases left in between. Germline CDR1 reads LNHNV; CDR2 reads YYDKDF (reference sequence). Written as DNA, the CDR3 is TGTGCCACCAGCCCATTCCCGGGGGAAGCAACTAATGAAAAACTGTTTTTT. Protein sequence: CATSPFPGEATNEKLFF.

V gene TRBV5-1 combines with J gene TRBJ2-3, with D tentatively TRBD1 or TRBD2 (5 bases each). The CDR3 extends over 16 amino acids. The germline gives CDR1 SGHRS, CDR2 YFSETQ. The V and J ends lost 0 bases and 2 bases respectively, with 13 bases between them. CDR3 bases: TGCGCCAGCAGCTTGGAGGGCAGGGACGCCACAGATACGCAGTATTTT. Residues: CASSLEGRDATDTQYF.

The gene calls are TRBV12-3 or TRBV12-4 and TRBJ2-1, with 7 bases fitting TRBD1. The CDR3 length is 16 residues. Germline trimming cut 5 bases from V and 8 bases from J; bases unmatched to any gene: 15. This CDR3 reads CASSPPRGQMDYEQFF. Written as DNA, the CDR3 is TGTGCCAGCAGTCCCCCAAGGGGACAGATGGATTATGAGCAGTTCTTC.

This clonotype turned up a few times. The chain uses TRBV29-1 and TRBJ2-7; D may be TRBD1 (6 bases). V was trimmed by 7 bases and J by 4 bases, leaving 14 bases between them. There are 12 residues in the CDR3. Germline CDR1 is SQVTM and CDR2 is ANQGSEA. The CDR3 DNA reads as TGCAGCGCCAGCCAGGGGTTGTACGAGCAGTACTTC. This sequence encodes CSASQGLYEQYF.

This clonotype was seen a few times. The chain has TRBV20-1 and TRBJ2-5, with 7 positions matching TRBD1. This CDR3 has 15 amino acids. CDR1 is DFQATT and CDR2 is SNEGSKA in the germline V gene (reference sequence). Trimming cost V 1 base and J 3 bases; bases outside gene matches: 8. As DNA, the CDR3 is TGCAGTGCTAGAGTTTTCGACAGGGTGGAAGAGACCCAGTACTTC. Its protein is CSARVFDRVEETQYF.

V gene TRBV19 combines with J gene TRBJ2-7; 8 positions match TRBD2. The CDR3 has 13 amino acids. The V and J ends lost 6 bases and 7 bases, in that order; junction bases with no gene match: 8. The germline gives CDR1 LNHDA, CDR2 SQIVND (reference sequence). The CDR3 is CASRLAGTREQYF. The CDR3 DNA sequence: TGTGCCAGTAGGCTAGCGGGCACGCGTGAGCAGTACTTC.